The 19 T cell receptor beta chains below all came from one sample that was sequenced in a study of immune evolution from preneoplasia to lung adenocarcinoma. Here immunoSEQ multiplex PCR was the method, and the copy in TCRdb shows in-frame clones only, minus some. In the table there are some 7,000 clones, around four fifths of which are singletons. Sequenced input: FFPE adjacent normal lung tissue. Receptors originate from a person aged 60-80 years with lung adenocarcinoma.

This clone appeared a single time. This chain joins TRBV7-3 and TRBJ2-2; D is unclear. The CDR3 contains 15 residues. Germline CDR1 and CDR2: SGHTA and FQGTGA. V gave up 0 bases and J gave up 6 bases, with 11 bases separating them. The CDR3 loop reads CASSLTFLRPGELFF. CDR3 DNA sequence: TGTGCCAGCAGCTTAACGTTCCTACGTCCCGGGGAGCTGTTTTTT.

The V and J genes are TRBV7-9 and TRBJ1-1; D is possibly TRBD1 (5 bases). Germline V gene data show CDR1 as SEHNR and CDR2 as FQNEAQ (reference sequence). Between the trimmed V and J ends, which lost 5 bases and 1 base, there was a span of 11 bases. The length of the CDR3 is 14 residues. The CDR3 loop is CASSLGPRNTEAFF. The CDR3 region has the DNA TGTGCCAGCAGCCTGGGACCCCGGAACACTGAAGCTTTCTTT.

The rearrangement uses TRBV5-1 and TRBJ2-1; TRBD1 aligns across 7 bases. Losses at the gene ends were 4 bases for V and 0 bases for J; bases not matched to a gene: 4. The CDR3 spans 15 residues. CDR1 SGHRS and CDR2 YFSETQ come from the germline V gene. CDR3 nucleotide sequence: TGCGCCAGCAGCGAGGGGGCAGGCTCCTACAATGAGCAGTTCTTC. As protein: CASSEGAGSYNEQFF.

The CDR3 reads CASSSPDSTRGLQYF. In nucleotides, the CDR3 is TGTGCCAGCAGTTCTCCGGACAGCACAAGGGGCCTTCAGTACTTC. The chain joins TRBV6-5 to TRBJ2-4, with a tentative D call TRBD1 (6 bases). Germline V gives CDR1 MNHEY, CDR2 SVGAGI. V lost 4 bases and J 11 bases, leaving 21 bases between the germline ends. The CDR3 is made up of 15 amino acids.

The V and J genes are TRBV29-1 and TRBJ2-4, with 16 bases matching TRBD2. Germline V gene lookup returns CDR1 SQVTM and CDR2 ANQGSEA. The length of the CDR3 is 14 residues. Unmatched junction bases numbered 3, after V lost 6 bases and J lost 7 bases. The CDR3 loop is CSVGLAGGPNIQYF. CDR3 nucleotide sequence: TGCAGCGTGGGACTAGCGGGAGGGCCGAACATTCAGTACTTC.

The table lists this clone with a count of one. This CDR3 reads CASSLVGGGPRTDTQYF. The CDR3 DNA follows: TGTGCCAGCAGCTTAGTGGGAGGGGGGCCACGCACAGATACGCAGTATTTT. The V gene is TRBV7-9, the J gene TRBJ2-3, with D perhaps matching TRBD2 (7 bases). The V and J ends lost 1 base and 1 base respectively, with 15 bases between them. Germline V gene data show CDR1 as SEHNR and CDR2 as FQNEAQ (reference sequence). The CDR3 loop spans 17 amino acids.

V and J are TRBV28 and TRBJ2-7; D is ambiguous. CDR3 length: 15 residues. The V gene's germline CDR1 is MDHEN and CDR2 SYDVKM. The V and J ends lost 5 bases and 0 bases respectively, with 14 bases between them. The CDR3 sequence: CASSPPLGVSYEQYF. Written as DNA, the CDR3 is TGTGCCAGCAGTCCCCCTCTTGGGGTCTCCTACGAGCAGTACTTC.

The rearrangement joins TRBV15 to TRBJ2-3; 9 bases map to TRBD2. This CDR3 is built from 15 residues. The V segment lost 3 bases and the J segment 3 bases; nucleotides outside the gene matches: 4. Germline assignment: CDR1 LNHNV and CDR2 YYDKDF (reference sequence). The CDR3 region has the DNA TGTGCCACCAGCAGCCGACTAGCGGATACAGATACGCAGTATTTT. This translates into CATSSRLADTDTQYF. Combining the CDR3 with reference TRBV15 and TRBJ2-3 gives the whole variable domain DAMVIQNPRYQVTQFGKPVTLSCSQTLNHNVMYWYQQKSSQAPKLLFHYYDKDFNNEADTPDNFQSRRPNTSFCFLDIRSPGLGDTAMYLCATSSRLADTDTQYFGPGTRLTVL.

In its sample, this clone was seen once. The rearrangement uses TRBV7-2 and TRBJ2-1; 11 bases map to TRBD2. The germline V gene encodes CDR1 SGHTA and CDR2 FQGNSA. The ends lost 8 bases at V and 8 bases at J; junction bases unmatched: 11. CDR3 length equals 15 residues. DNA of the CDR3: TGTGCCAGCGCCATTTTAGCTAGCGGGAGGTATGAGCAGTTCTTC. As protein: CASAILASGRYEQFF.

The rearrangement uses TRBV15 and TRBJ2-5; the D gene could be TRBD1 or TRBD2 (5 bases each). Trimming shortened V by 3 bases and J by 7 bases, and 21 bases separated the two germline ends. The CDR3 has 16 residues. Germline V gene sequence: CDR1 LNHNV, CDR2 YYDKDF (reference sequence). CDR3: CATSREPGPGFGTQYF. The CDR3 DNA follows: TGTGCCACCAGCAGGGAACCGGGGCCAGGGTTTGGGACCCAGTACTTC. The full variable domain, with the rest looked up from reference TRBV15 and TRBJ2-5, is DAMVIQNPRYQVTQFGKPVTLSCSQTLNHNVMYWYQQKSSQAPKLLFHYYDKDFNNEADTPDNFQSRRPNTSFCFLDIRSPGLGDTAMYLCATSREPGPGFGTQYFGPGTRLLVL.

The chain recombines TRBV30 with TRBJ1-3; 8 bases are a match to TRBD1. The CDR3 sequence is 15 residues long. Unmatched junction bases numbered 9, after V lost 4 bases and J lost 4 bases. Germline CDR1 and CDR2: GTSNPN and SVGIG (reference sequence). CDR3 in DNA: TGTGCCTGGAAGGCCCAGGGGGCGAGAGGAAACACCATATATTTT. Translation: CAWKAQGARGNTIYF.

This clone was seen only once. The J gene is TRBJ2-1, the V gene TRBV7-8, with 11 bases fitting TRBD2. V gave up 3 bases and J gave up 3 bases; unmatched junction bases: 1. CDR3 length: 15 amino acids. CDR1 SGHVS and CDR2 FQNEAQ come from the germline V gene. This CDR3 reads CASSFGTSGYNEQFF. The DNA for the CDR3 is TGTGCCAGCAGCTTTGGGACTAGCGGCTACAATGAGCAGTTCTTC.

This clone has only one observation. The V and J genes are TRBV27 and TRBJ2-3, with 9 bases identical to TRBD1. V was pared by 6 bases and J by 3 bases, with 10 bases of the junction left unmatched. This CDR3 has 16 amino acids. Germline V gene lookup returns CDR1 MNHEY and CDR2 SMNVEV (reference sequence). The CDR3 protein is CASSPFTGGGTDTQYF. For the CDR3, the DNA is TGTGCCAGCAGCCCCTTTACAGGGGGCGGAACAGATACGCAGTATTTT.

This chain joins TRBV2 and TRBJ2-3, with TRBD2 matching over 9 bases. J was trimmed by 3 bases and V by 5 bases; bases with no gene match: 3. Germline values: CDR1 SNHLY, CDR2 FYNNEI. This CDR3 region has 14 residues. CDR3 amino acids: CASSLAGWTDTQYF. Here the CDR3 DNA reads TGTGCCAGCAGTCTAGCGGGATGGACAGATACGCAGTATTTT.

The chain recombines TRBV5-1 with TRBJ2-7; 9 bases are shared with TRBD1. Germline lookup yields CDR1 SGHRS and CDR2 YFSETQ. The length of the CDR3 is 14 residues. J lost 3 bases, V lost 5 bases, and 6 bases had no gene match. CDR3 amino acids: CASRTGGANYEQYF. In nucleotides, the CDR3 is TGCGCCAGCAGAACAGGGGGCGCAAACTACGAGCAGTACTTC.

The chain recombines TRBV6-1 with TRBJ2-2; D unresolved. From germline, CDR1 is MNHNS and CDR2 SASEGT. The CDR3 is 11 residues long. Trimming pared 10 bases from V and 6 bases from J, leaving 9 bases between. The CDR3 region has the DNA TGTGCCACTCCGGTCGCCGGGGAGCTGTTTTTT. Encoded protein: CATPVAGELFF.

The gene calls are TRBV18 and TRBJ2-2; 10 nucleotides agree with TRBD2. Germline V gene sequence: CDR1 KGHSH, CDR2 LQKENI. CDR3 length equals 16 residues. Germline trimming cut 3 bases from V and 5 bases from J; bases unmatched to any gene: 6. The CDR3 DNA reads as TGTGCCAGCTCACCTCTAGCGGGAGTCAGGACCGGGGAGCTGTTTTTT. Protein product: CASSPLAGVRTGELFF. The entire variable domain, with the rest obtained from reference TRBV18 and TRBJ2-2, is as follows: NAGVMQNPRHLVRRRGQEARLRCSPMKGHSHVYWYRQLPEEGLKFMVYLQKENIIDESGMPKERFSAEFPKEGPSILRIQQVVRGDSAAYFCASSPLAGVRTGELFFGEGSRLTVL.

This clone was picked up a small number of times. This chain uses TRBV9 with TRBJ1-5; D is undetermined. The length of the CDR3 is 15 residues. The V gene's germline CDR1 is SGDLS and CDR2 YYNGEE. Trimming pared 7 bases from V and 0 bases from J, leaving 14 bases between. The CDR3 spells CASGPEGHSNQPQHF. CDR3 nucleotide sequence: TGTGCCAGCGGACCAGAGGGCCATAGCAATCAGCCCCAGCATTTT. Full variable domain (remainder filled in from reference TRBV9 and TRBJ1-5): DSGVTQTPKHLITATGQRVTLRCSPRSGDLSVYWYQQSLDQGLQFLIQYYNGEERAKGNILERFSAQQFPDLHSELNLSSLELGDSALYFCASGPEGHSNQPQHFGDGTRLSIL.

The CDR3 DNA reads as TGTGCCAGCAGTCCCGGACAGGGCTGGGGTGAGCAGTACTTC. Translating it yields CASSPGQGWGEQYF. The chain couples TRBV5-5 to TRBJ2-7; 8 bases fit TRBD1. The CDR3 spans 14 residues. Germline CDR1 SGHKS, CDR2 YYEKEE (reference sequence). V dropped 5 bases and J dropped 7; count of bases not matched to a gene: 11.